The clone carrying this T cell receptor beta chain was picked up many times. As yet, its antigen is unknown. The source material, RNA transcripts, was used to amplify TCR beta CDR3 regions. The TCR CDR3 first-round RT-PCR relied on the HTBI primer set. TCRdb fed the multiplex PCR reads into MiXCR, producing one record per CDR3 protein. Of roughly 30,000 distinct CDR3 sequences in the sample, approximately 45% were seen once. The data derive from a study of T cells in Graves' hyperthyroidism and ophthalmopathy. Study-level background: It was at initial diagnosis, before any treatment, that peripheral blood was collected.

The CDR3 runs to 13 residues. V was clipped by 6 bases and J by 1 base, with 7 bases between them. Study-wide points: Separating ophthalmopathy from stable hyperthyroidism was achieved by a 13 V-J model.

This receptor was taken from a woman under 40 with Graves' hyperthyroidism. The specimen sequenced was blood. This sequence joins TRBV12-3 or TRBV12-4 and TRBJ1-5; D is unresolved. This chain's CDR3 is CASRPASNQPQHF. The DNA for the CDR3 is TGTGCCAGCAGGCCAGCCAGCAATCAGCCCCAGCATTTT.